A selection of T cell receptor beta chains follows, all from one sample in a study of molecular identifiers for immune sequencing clone quantification. TCRdb analysed the PCR reads with MiXCR anew, one entry per CDR3 protein. The table records about 100,000 distinct CDR3 sequences, roughly a third of them present only once. Sequencing input: naive CD8+ T cells from blood, with Jurkat cell RNA spiked in. The receptors originated from a human donor in good health. Some libraries in this study had Jurkat cell RNA spiked in. The CDR3 runs from the conserved cysteine through the conserved F or W. Fields, in order: clone size, V gene, D gene, J gene, CDR3 DNA, CDR3 protein. D genes are given only for firm matches. Clone size is shown for a subset of rows, as once, few, many or a class of expanded clone.

NA	TRBV5-6	NA	TRBJ2-3	TGTGCCTGCAGCTTGAGGTCCCAGTGGGTTAGCACAGATACGCAGTATTTT	CACSLRSQWVSTDTQYF
NA	TRBV7-9	TRBD1	TRBJ2-5	TGTGCCAGCAGACTTCGACAGGGGAAAGAGACCCAGTACTTC	CASRLRQGKETQYF
few	TRBV7-7	TRBD2	TRBJ2-7	TGTGCCAGCAGCCCAGCCCCGGGACTATTATACGAGCAGTACTTC	CASSPAPGLLYEQYF
NA	TRBV29-1	NA	TRBJ1-3	TGCAGCGTTGAAAAAGGGGGATCTGGAAACACCATATATTTT	CSVEKGGSGNTIYF
NA	TRBV11-2	NA	TRBJ2-1	TGTGCCAGCAGCTTAGTCGCCGGGCCCAACAAAGAGCAGTTCTTC	CASSLVAGPNKEQFF
NA	TRBV27	TRBD2	TRBJ2-7	TGTGCCAGCAGTCTATCGGGAGGCGGGAGTGGCTCCTACGAGCAGTACTTC	CASSLSGGGSGSYEQYF
NA	TRBV11-3	NA	TRBJ2-5	TGTGCCAGCAGCTTCACAGGGCAAGAGACCCAGTACTTC	CASSFTGQETQYF
NA	TRBV28	NA	TRBJ2-1	TGTGCCAGCAGTCTCGGGACGCCCCAGGGGTGGAATGAGCAGTTCTTC	CASSLGTPQGWNEQFF
few	TRBV12-3/TRBV12-4	NA	TRBJ2-7	TGTGCCAGCAGTTTCCTAGGACCCGACGAGCAGTACTTC	CASSFLGPDEQYF
NA	TRBV24-1	NA	TRBJ2-1	TGTGCCACCAGTGATTTAGTGGGAGACTACAATGAGCAGTTCTTC	CATSDLVGDYNEQFF
NA	TRBV4-2	NA	TRBJ2-5	TGTGCCAGCAGCCAAGTGGCGGAAGAGACCCAGTACTTC	CASSQVAEETQYF
NA	TRBV5-1	NA	TRBJ2-1	TGCGCCAGCAGCCAAGACAGCTACAATGAGCAGTTCTTC	CASSQDSYNEQFF
NA	TRBV29-1	TRBD2	TRBJ2-7	TGCAGCGTCAGGACTAGCGACGCCTACGAGCAGTACTTC	CSVRTSDAYEQYF
many	TRBV7-9	NA	TRBJ2-3	TGTGCCAGCAGCTTTCTCCGACGTACGCAGTATTTT	CASSFLRRTQYF
few	TRBV18	NA	TRBJ1-5	TGTGCCAGCTCACCAAAGGGGTATGAGACCCAGCCCCAGCATTTT	CASSPKGYETQPQHF
few	TRBV5-5	TRBD2	TRBJ2-3	TGTGCCAGCAGCCACTATAGCGGGAGCATCGGGGATACGCAGTATTTT	CASSHYSGSIGDTQYF
NA	TRBV11-2	NA	TRBJ2-5	TGTGCCAGCTTAAGGAGTGCGGGGAGCCAAGAGACCCAGTACTTC	CASLRSAGSQETQYF
NA	TRBV7-9	TRBD2	TRBJ2-7	TGTGCCAGCAGACGAATTGGACTAGCGGGACCGTCCTACGAGCAGTACTTC	CASRRIGLAGPSYEQYF
many	TRBV20-1	TRBD1	TRBJ1-5	TGCAGTGCTACCGCCAGGACAGGGCTTTTTCAGCCCCAGCATTTT	CSATARTGLFQPQHF
many	TRBV28	NA	TRBJ1-1	TGTGCCAGCATAACATACGGGGGGATGAACACTGAAGCTTTCTTT	CASITYGGMNTEAFF
NA	TRBV4-3	TRBD1	TRBJ2-7	TGCGCCAGCAGCCGAAGCAGGGGGAAAGGCTCCTACGAGCAGTACTTC	CASSRSRGKGSYEQYF
many	TRBV12-3/TRBV12-4	NA	TRBJ1-4	TGTGCCAGCAGTCCGAACAGGGAAGGTGAAAAACTGTTTTTT	CASSPNREGEKLFF
many	TRBV7-2	NA	TRBJ2-7	TGTGCCAGCAGCTTGTACGGCCCTCTTTCCTACGAGCAGTACTTC	CASSLYGPLSYEQYF
NA	TRBV14	NA	TRBJ2-1	TGTGCCAGCAGCCAGTGGAGAACCCCCTACAATGAGCAGTTCTTC	CASSQWRTPYNEQFF
NA	TRBV20-1	TRBD1	TRBJ2-7	TGCAGTGCTTTGGATCGACAGGGAGATTACGAGCAGTACTTC	CSALDRQGDYEQYF
once	TRBV29-1	NA	TRBJ2-7	TGCAGCGTGAGGGACGGAACCAGCTACGAGCAGTACTTC	CSVRDGTSYEQYF
NA	TRBV28	NA	TRBJ1-5	TGTGCCAGCATGACGGGTAATAGCAATCAGCCCCAGCATTTT	CASMTGNSNQPQHF
many	TRBV10-1	TRBD2	TRBJ2-7	TGCGCCAGCAGCGGAGGACTAGCGGGAGCCTACGAGCAGTACTTC	CASSGGLAGAYEQYF
NA	TRBV19	NA	TRBJ2-1	TGTGCCAGTAGTCTAAGCTCCTACAATGAGCAGTTCTTC	CASSLSSYNEQFF